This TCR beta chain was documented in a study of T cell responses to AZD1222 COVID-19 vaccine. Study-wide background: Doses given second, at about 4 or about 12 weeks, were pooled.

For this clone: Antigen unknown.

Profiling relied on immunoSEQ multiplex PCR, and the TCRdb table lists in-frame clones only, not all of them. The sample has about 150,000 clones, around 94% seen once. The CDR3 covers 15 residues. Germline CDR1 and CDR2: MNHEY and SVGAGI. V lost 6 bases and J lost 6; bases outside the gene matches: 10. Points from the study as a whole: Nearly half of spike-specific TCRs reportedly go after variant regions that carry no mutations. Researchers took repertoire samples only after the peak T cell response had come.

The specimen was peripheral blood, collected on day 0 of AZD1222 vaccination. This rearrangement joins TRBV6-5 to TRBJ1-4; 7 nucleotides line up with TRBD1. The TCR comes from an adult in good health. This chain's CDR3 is CASRSTGAGYEKLFF. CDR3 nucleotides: TGTGCCAGCAGATCAACAGGGGCCGGTTATGAAAAACTGTTTTTT.